The TCR beta chain described here comes from a study of shared clonotypes between healthy human individuals (dated by TCRdb to 2019 to 2021). Study-wide context: A few men and two women, aged 18 to 49 years, made up the cohort. Leukapheresis yielded between about 0.9 and 10 billion PBMCs per donor. To increase sequencing depth and limit assay-specific biases, TCR repertoire library preparation and sequencing were carried out by different laboratories using diverse techniques. For each donor, CD4 naive and CD4 memory were each given three plates, CD8 naive was given two plates, and CD8 memory was given one plate. To estimate repertoire size and how much clonotype sharing occurs between individuals, the study deeply sequenced the blood TCR repertoires of 5 or 6 healthy adults. Paper-wide results and their limitations: Clonotypes shared by all four sorted-subset donors showed higher generation probabilities than non-shared clonotypes. Based on pairwise subsampling, the degree of clonotype sharing among donors was expected to be affected by sequencing depth. Only blood was sampled, and tissue TCR repertoires likely differ from those in blood. The small number of donors limited the genetic and exposure-history diversity represented. Incomplete sequencing was indicated by rarefaction of sorted-subset datasets, despite the large sequencing depth. Across a handful of donors, about 5.2% of naive CD4, roughly 3.4% of naive CD8, around 2.1% of memory CD4, and approximately 0.4% of memory CD8 clonotypes were shared. Naive subsets generally had larger estimated clonotype richness than memory subsets did.

At the junction V is shortened by 10 bases and J by 0 bases, with 11 bases in between. The CDR3 goes from the cysteine to the phenylalanine over 13 residues. The read is trimmed to its CDR3 DNA, 39 bases read in frame from base 1. As encoded in the germline V gene, CDR1 is SNHLY while CDR2 is FYNNEI. About this clone itself: Its antigen is currently not known. No base quality values were provided; no much bigger clone lies one nucleotide off.

TCR CDR3 regions were amplified from genomic DNA by multiplex PCR using the deep immunoSEQ assay. Genomic DNA extracted from each cell subset was distributed evenly over all wells of several immunoSEQ 96-well plates, and each plate served as one replicate. For sorted subsets, each replicate PCR was loaded with around 200 ng genomic DNA, equivalent to 30,000 to 35,000 T cell genomes. Purified libraries were measured with a Qubit 3.0 fluorometer, size-checked on a Bioanalyzer 2100, and measured again with the KAPA Library Quantification kit. Every immunoSEQ 96-well plate was sequenced on a separate single-read 150-cycle Illumina NextSeq 550 flow cell. In the source study's methods: Because the immunoSEQ output included only junctional sequences and no quality scores, the filtering could not be the same as the filtering used for full-length reads. Sequences were annotated with PyIR, a Python wrapper for IgBLAST v1.9, using IMGT germline references to assign V/J genes and CDR3. Any read was removed if the V/J assignment was weak (E-value above 1e-6), the CDR3 was missing, or the read contained stop codons, out-of-frame junctions, or ambiguous translated residues. V3J clonotypes were defined as sequences sharing the same inferred V gene, J gene, and CDR3 amino acid sequence. To compute the percentage overlap between repertoires, the number of shared unique clonotypes was divided by the size of the smaller repertoire. Repertoire richness was assessed with RTK rarefaction, the Chao1 estimator, and Recon v2.1 estimates of unobserved clonotypes. Generation probabilities were computed with OLGA for all TCRbeta clonotypes obtained by the gDNA method from four donors. TCRdb holds this immuneACCESS table with in-frame rearrangements only. Some clones are missing; in checked studies, unresolved V genes explain under half, and the rest has no known cause. V and J calls and clone size are given by that table; D and trimming were obtained from the DNA. This sample is represented by approximately 500,000 clones; approximately 95% of them were singletons. Of the sample, less than 0.06% falls within the top ten clones.

The donors were healthy, HIV-negative adults who had no recently reported acute infections or vaccinations. Every donor was a Caucasian adult living in Nashville, Tennessee, USA. CD4+ T cells were enriched by magnetic negative selection, after which naive cells were positively selected on CD45RA and the negative fraction was taken as the memory subset. After blood collection by leukapheresis, PBMCs were isolated using Ficoll-Histopaque density gradient centrifugation and then cryopreserved in the vapor phase of liquid nitrogen. Analytical flow cytometry was used to check the purity and quantity of every magnetically sorted T cell population. Genomic DNA was isolated from each sorted fraction and quantified by UV absorbance on a Nanodrop 2000c.

The receptor's source is a woman younger than 45 in good health. The rearranged segments are TRBV2 and TRBJ2-3; possibly the D gene is TRBD2, per 5 matching bases. Sequencing was carried out using naive CD4+ T cells sorted from blood. The sample's cell subset or site label, in plain terms: CD45RA+ positively selected. CDR3 sequence: CAITSVSTDTQYF. The DNA is as follows: TGTGCCATCACTAGTGTCAGCACAGATACGCAGTATTTT.